Reported below is one TCR beta chain. Antigen specificity is unknown. Expressed TCRB transcripts got sequenced, as all isolated RNA was reverse transcribed. Approximately 3.6 million reads per sample on average were obtained from naive, central memory and regulatory T cell samples. Sequencing was performed with immunoSEQ multiplex PCR; in TCRdb, only in-frame clones are kept and a portion is missing. The sample includes 450,000 to 550,000 clones, approximately 31% of them seen just once. CD45RO/CCR7/CD25/CD127/CD95/CD27 separated CD4+ naive, central memory, regulatory and stem cell-like memory cells by sorting. This CDR3 is built from 14 residues. V lost 5 bases, J lost 2 bases, and 13 bases lay in between. Germline V gene lookup returns CDR1 SGHTA and CDR2 FQGNSA. The data derive from a study of beta chain features in type 1 diabetes. Study-wide points: Moderate but significant shortening of TCRB CDR3s was recorded in all four CD4+ subsets from Type 1 diabetes patients. The study found fewer insertions and more deletions at VDJ junctions in type 1 diabetes patients.

This TCR came from a man younger than 30 in good health. This chain connects TRBV7-2 to TRBJ2-7; the D is unclear. Sequenced material: naive CD4+ T cells from blood. CDR3 coding DNA: TGTGCCAGCAGCCCCGGGCCGCCGGCCTACGAGCAGTACTTC. Translated, it gives CASSPGPPAYEQYF. Full variable domain (rest looked up from reference TRBV7-2 and TRBJ2-7): GAGVSQSPSNKVTEKGKDVELRCDPISGHTALYWYRQSLGQGLEFLIYFQGNSAPDKSGLPSDRFSAERTGGSVSTLTIQRTQQEDSAVYLCASSPGPPAYEQYFGPGTRLTVT.